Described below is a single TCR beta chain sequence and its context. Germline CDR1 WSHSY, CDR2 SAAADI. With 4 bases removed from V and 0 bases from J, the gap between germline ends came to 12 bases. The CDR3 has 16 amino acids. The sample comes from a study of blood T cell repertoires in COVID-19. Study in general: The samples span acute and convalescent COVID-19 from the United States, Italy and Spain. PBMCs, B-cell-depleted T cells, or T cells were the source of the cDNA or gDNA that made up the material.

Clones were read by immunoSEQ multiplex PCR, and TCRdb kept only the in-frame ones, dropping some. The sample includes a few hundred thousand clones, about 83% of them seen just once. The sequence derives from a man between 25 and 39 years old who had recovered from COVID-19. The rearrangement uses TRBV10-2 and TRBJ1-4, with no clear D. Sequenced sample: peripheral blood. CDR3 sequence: CASSVEGHATNEKLFF. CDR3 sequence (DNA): TGCGCCAGCAGTGTTGAGGGCCATGCAACTAATGAAAAACTGTTTTTT.